This T cell receptor beta chain was found in a study of cytomegalovirus exposure and HLA in healthy donors. Findings and limits, study-wide: Most CMV-associated TCR beta chains were later found to appear HLA-restricted. TCR sequences were mostly rare, though some public TCRs occurred in many donors.

A remark on this clone: Antigen specificity is unknown.

This CDR3 is built from 13 residues. Trimming cost V 7 bases and J 6 bases; bases outside gene matches: 4. Germline CDR1 and CDR2: LNHDA and SQIVND (reference sequence). Vbeta (60) and Jbeta (13) primers were used in the PCR. Sequenced by immunoSEQ multiplex PCR; TCRdb stores in-frame clones only, minus some. The data contain about 210,000 clones, about four fifths of them singletons. The chain joins TRBV19 to TRBJ2-3; the match to TRBD2 covers 10 bases. The sequencing sample was made of PBMCs. This sequence was found in a man aged 35-49 years in good health and CMV-seropositive. CDR3 bases: TGTGCCAGTATGGAGCGGGAGGGGGATACGCAGTATTTT. The encoded protein is CASMEREGDTQYF. Combining the CDR3 with reference TRBV19 and TRBJ2-3 gives the whole variable domain DGGITQSPKYLFRKEGQNVTLSCEQNLNHDAMYWYRQDPGQGLRLIYYSQIVNDFQKGDIAEGYSVSREKKESFPLTVTSAQKNPTAFYLCASMEREGDTQYFGPGTRLTVL.